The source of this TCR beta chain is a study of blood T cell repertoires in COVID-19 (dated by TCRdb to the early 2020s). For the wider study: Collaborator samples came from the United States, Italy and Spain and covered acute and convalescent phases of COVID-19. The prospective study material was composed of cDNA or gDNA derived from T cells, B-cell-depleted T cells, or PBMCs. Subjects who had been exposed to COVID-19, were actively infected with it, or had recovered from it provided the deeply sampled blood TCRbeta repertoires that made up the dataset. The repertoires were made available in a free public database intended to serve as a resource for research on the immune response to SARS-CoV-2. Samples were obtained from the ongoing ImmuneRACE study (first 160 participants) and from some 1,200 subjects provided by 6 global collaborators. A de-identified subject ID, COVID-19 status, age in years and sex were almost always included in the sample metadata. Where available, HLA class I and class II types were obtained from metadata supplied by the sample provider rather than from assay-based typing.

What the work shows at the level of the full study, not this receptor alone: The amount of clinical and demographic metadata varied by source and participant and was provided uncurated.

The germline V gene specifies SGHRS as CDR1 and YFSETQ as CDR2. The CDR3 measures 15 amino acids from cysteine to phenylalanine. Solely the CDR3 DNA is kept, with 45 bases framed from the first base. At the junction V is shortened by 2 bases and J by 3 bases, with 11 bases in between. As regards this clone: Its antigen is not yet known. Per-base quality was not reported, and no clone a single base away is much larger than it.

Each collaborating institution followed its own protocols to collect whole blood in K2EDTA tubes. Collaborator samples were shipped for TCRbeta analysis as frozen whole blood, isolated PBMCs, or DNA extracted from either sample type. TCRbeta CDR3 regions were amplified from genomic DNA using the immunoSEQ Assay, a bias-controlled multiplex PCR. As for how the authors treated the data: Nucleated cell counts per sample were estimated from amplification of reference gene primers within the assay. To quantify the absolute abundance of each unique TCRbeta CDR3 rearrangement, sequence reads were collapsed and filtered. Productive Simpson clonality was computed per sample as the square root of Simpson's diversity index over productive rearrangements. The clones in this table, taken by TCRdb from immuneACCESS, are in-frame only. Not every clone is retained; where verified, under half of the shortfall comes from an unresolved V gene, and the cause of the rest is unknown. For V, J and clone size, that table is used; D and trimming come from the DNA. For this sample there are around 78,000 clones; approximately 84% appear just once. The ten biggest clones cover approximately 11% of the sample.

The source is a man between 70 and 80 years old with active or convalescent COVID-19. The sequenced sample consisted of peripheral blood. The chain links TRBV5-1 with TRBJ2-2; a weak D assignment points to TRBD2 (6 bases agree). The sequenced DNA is TGCGCCAGCAGCTTCCAGATAGCGGACACCGGGGAGCTGTTTTTT. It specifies CASSFQIADTGELFF.